The sequence of this TCR beta chain was determined in a study of blood T cell repertoires in COVID-19. Background on the study: Samples came from the United States, Italy and Spain, spanning acute and convalescent COVID-19. From T cells, B-cell-depleted T cells, or PBMCs came the material, which was cDNA or gDNA.

This clone came up a few times. Cohorts were determined from participant-reported clinical history. V lost 2 bases and J lost 2, with 5 bases in between. This CDR3 region has 13 residues. CDR1 is SGHDT and CDR2 is YYEEEE in the germline V gene. Authors' data handling: Amplification with reference gene primers provided the estimates of nucleated cell counts. TCRdb's table, derived via immunoSEQ multiplex PCR, lists solely in-frame clones and lacks some. From that table come the V and J calls and clone size; the DNA was used to work out D and trimming. This table holds under 250,000 clones, 75% to 90% found once.

The specimen was PBMCs or T cells enriched from blood (not recorded which). The sequence was obtained from a woman in her 30s who had been exposed to COVID-19. The chain has TRBV5-6 and TRBJ1-5; D not resolved. CDR3 DNA: TGTGCCAGCAGCTTTCATCGCAATCAGCCCCAGCATTTT. Translation: CASSFHRNQPQHF.